The 19 T cell receptor beta chains below all came from one sample that was sequenced in a study of blood T cell repertoires in COVID-19. The protocol was immunoSEQ multiplex PCR, while the TCRdb copy is restricted to in-frame clones and leaves out a portion. The sample records fewer than 250,000 clones, roughly 80% being singletons. Sequenced: peripheral blood. The receptor source for this set is a woman aged 70 to 79 with active or convalescent COVID-19.

J is TRBJ2-1 and V is TRBV28; D possibly corresponds to TRBD2 (6 bases). The CDR3 loop spans 15 amino acids. Germline assignment: CDR1 MDHEN and CDR2 SYDVKM. The V end was cut by 5 bases, the J end by 4 bases, with 15 bases between. The CDR3 DNA follows: TGTGCCAGCAGTGCCCCGGGACTGCAATACAATGAGCAGTTCTTC. Protein: CASSAPGLQYNEQFF. Full variable domain (missing parts from reference TRBV28 and TRBJ2-1): DVKVTQSSRYLVKRTGEKVFLECVQDMDHENMFWYRQDPGLGLRLIYFSYDVKMKEKGDIPEGYSVSREKKERFSLILESASTNQTSMYLCASSAPGLQYNEQFFGPGTRLTVL.

The chain employs TRBV7-2 and TRBJ1-5, with D maybe TRBD1 (6 bases). Germline lookup yields CDR1 SGHTA and CDR2 FQGNSA. V shed 6 bases and J shed 6 bases, with 15 bases lying between them. This CDR3 is 14 amino acids long. CDR3 protein: CASREGGPIQPQHF. In nucleotides, the CDR3 is TGTGCCAGCAGGGAGGGGGGGCCTATTCAGCCCCAGCATTTT.

The CDR3 region has the DNA TGTGCCAGCACCAACACAGATACGCAGTATTTT. This encodes CASTNTDTQYF. V usage is TRBV7-8 and J usage is TRBJ2-3; D call uncertain. This CDR3 is 11 amino acids long. Germline V gives CDR1 SGHVS, CDR2 FQNEAQ. V lost 7 bases to trimming and J lost 2 bases, with 4 bases between them.

This clone was detected once. The genes are TRBV4-1 and TRBJ2-3; 7 positions agree with TRBD1. V gave up 8 bases and J gave up 4 bases; unmatched junction bases: 9. Germline CDR1 MGHRA, CDR2 YSYEKL. There are 14 residues in the CDR3. The CDR3 is CASRKGADADTQYF. Written as DNA, the CDR3 is TGCGCCAGCCGAAAGGGGGCCGACGCAGATACGCAGTATTTT.

The CDR3 nucleotides are TGCGCCAGCAGCTCCTCCCTGACAGGATATGGAAACATTCAGTACTTC. This encodes CASSSSLTGYGNIQYF. The chain links TRBV5-1 to TRBJ2-4; tentatively, D is TRBD1 (6 bases). Germline CDR1 reads SGHRS; CDR2 reads YFSETQ. The CDR3 sequence is 16 residues long. V shed 3 bases and J shed 6 bases, with 19 bases lying between them.

The V and J genes are TRBV7-2 and TRBJ1-2; D gene ambiguous. V lost 5 bases and J lost 8, with 18 bases in between. The CDR3 length is 14 residues. CDR1 and CDR2 from the germline V gene are SGHTA and FQGNSA. The CDR3 bases are TGTGCCAGCAGCCGCCCCGGACTCCACGGCGGCTACACCTTC. Residues: CASSRPGLHGGYTF.

The chain employs TRBV5-1 and TRBJ1-1; D gene ambiguous. Germline values: CDR1 SGHRS, CDR2 YFSETQ. CDR3 length equals 13 residues. Trimming pared 2 bases from V and 12 bases from J, leaving 17 bases between. CDR3 in amino acids: CASSLWPSLGTFF. CDR3 coding DNA: TGCGCCAGCAGCTTATGGCCCTCCCTGGGCACTTTCTTT.

The chain recombines TRBV5-8 with TRBJ2-2, with a weak D call TRBD2 (5 bases). Germline CDR1 SGHTS, CDR2 YDEGEE. This CDR3 has 12 amino acids. V was pared by 4 bases and J by 14 bases, with 15 bases between. The CDR3 reads CASSGELADLFF. In nucleotides, the CDR3 is TGTGCCAGCAGCGGGGAGCTGGCAGACCTGTTTTTT.

This chain connects TRBV7-8 to TRBJ2-1; 7 bases are shared with TRBD2. V trimming: 0 bases; J trimming: 5 bases; junction bases outside the gene matches: 13. The germline V gene has CDR1 SGHVS and CDR2 FQNEAQ. The CDR3 sequence is 18 residues long. In DNA form, the CDR3 reads TGTGCCAGCAGCTTAGCGAGGCCAGGACTAGGGGTAAACAATGAGCAGTTCTTC. Its protein product is CASSLARPGLGVNNEQFF.

The chain uses TRBV4-1 and TRBJ1-1, with D perhaps TRBD1 (6 bases). The CDR3 runs 15 residues. V dropped 0 bases and J dropped 6 bases, with 14 bases sitting between them. Germline V gene data show CDR1 as MGHRA and CDR2 as YSYEKL. The CDR3 here is CASSQERFTGSEAFF. The CDR3 bases are TGCGCCAGCAGCCAAGAGCGTTTTACAGGGTCTGAAGCTTTCTTT.

This clone was seen once. The chain joins TRBV7-6 to TRBJ2-5; 7 bases map to TRBD2. CDR3 size: 14 residues. Germline V lookup: CDR1 SGHVS, CDR2 FNYEAQ. The J segment lost 4 bases and the V segment lost 6 bases, leaving 8 bases of the junction unmatched. CDR3 amino acids: CASSSPAGSETQYF. For the CDR3, the DNA is TGTGCCAGCAGTTCCCCAGCGGGATCAGAGACCCAGTACTTC.

The rearrangement joins TRBV30 to TRBJ2-7, with D maybe TRBD1 (5 bases). Between the trimmed V and J ends, which lost 0 bases and 3 bases, there was a span of 9 bases. The CDR3 has 13 amino acids. The germline CDR1 and CDR2 sequences are GTSNPN and SVGIG (reference sequence). CDR3 in DNA: TGTGCCTGGAGTGTAGGGCAGGGCTACGAGCAGTACTTC. Its translation: CAWSVGQGYEQYF.

The genes are TRBV6-2 or TRBV6-3 and TRBJ2-5; a weak D match, TRBD1 (6 bases). The CDR3 extends over 14 amino acids. V shed 2 bases and J shed 2 bases, with 9 bases lying between them. CDR1 and CDR2 (germline): MNHEY, SVGEGT. CDR3 amino acids: CASSYGTQQETQYF. CDR3 nucleotides: TGTGCCAGCAGTTACGGGACACAGCAAGAGACCCAGTACTTC.

The chain is built from TRBV7-9 and TRBJ2-3, with 8 bases fitting TRBD2. With 5 bases clipped from V and 1 base from J, the junction kept 8 bases outside the gene matches. Germline V gene data show CDR1 as SEHNR and CDR2 as FQNEAQ (reference sequence). The CDR3 has 16 amino acids. The CDR3 DNA follows: TGTGCCAGCAGCCCAACACCCGGGGGGGGCACAGATACGCAGTATTTT. Translation gives CASSPTPGGGTDTQYF.

This clone was picked up one time. The chain combines TRBV20-1 with TRBJ2-1; D not certain. Germline V gene data show CDR1 as DFQATT and CDR2 as SNEGSKA (reference sequence). The V and J ends lost 3 bases and 0 bases respectively, with 12 bases between them. The CDR3 has 15 residues. The CDR3, as DNA: TGCAGTGCTAGTTCGCGGAGCGTCTCCTACAATGAGCAGTTCTTC. Its protein product is CSASSRSVSYNEQFF.

This chain connects TRBV6-1 to TRBJ1-2, with D uncertain. The CDR3 is made up of 17 amino acids. The ends were cut back, 0 bases at V and 8 bases at J, with 22 bases in the middle. Germline values: CDR1 MNHNS, CDR2 SASEGT. For the CDR3, the DNA is TGTGCCAGCAGTGAAGCCCCCATGCAGGCAAAATATGAGGGCTACACCTTC. This codes for CASSEAPMQAKYEGYTF.

V and J are TRBV4-1 and TRBJ1-2; no clear D. Germline V CDR1 and CDR2: MGHRA, YSYEKL. Trimming shortened V by 0 bases and J by 4 bases, and 12 bases separated the two germline ends. This CDR3 spans 15 amino acids. The CDR3 DNA follows: TGCGCCAGCAGCCAAGACGGGTCTCCCCTCTATGGCTACACCTTC. Its translation is CASSQDGSPLYGYTF.

The sample holds a few counts of this clone. The gene calls are TRBV7-2 and TRBJ1-2, with D unresolved. The CDR3 is 14 amino acids. Between the trimmed V and J ends, which lost 2 bases and 3 bases, there was a span of 10 bases. Germline V gene data show CDR1 as SGHTA and CDR2 as FQGNSA. This CDR3 reads CASSLSREDYGYTF. CDR3 sequence (DNA): TGTGCCAGCAGCTTATCTCGAGAGGACTATGGCTACACCTTC. Looking up the rest from reference TRBV7-2 and TRBJ1-2 gives the full variable domain: GAGVSQSPSNKVTEKGKDVELRCDPISGHTALYWYRQSLGQGLEFLIYFQGNSAPDKSGLPSDRFSAERTGGSVSTLTIQRTQQEDSAVYLCASSLSREDYGYTFGSGTRLTVV.

The V gene is TRBV3-1 (or the pseudogene TRBV3-2), the J gene TRBJ2-2; TRBD2 aligns across 12 bases. The V and J ends lost 5 bases and 6 bases, in that order; junction bases with no gene match: 7. Germline CDR1 is LGHDT and CDR2 is YNNKEL (reference sequence). The CDR3 consists of 16 residues. The chain's CDR3 is CASSNNLAGGSGELFF. CDR3 bases: TGTGCCAGCAGCAATAACCTAGCGGGAGGGTCCGGGGAGCTGTTTTTT.